This record concerns one TCR beta chain sequence. Antigen: not known. The data belong to a study of early T cells in non-severe SARS-CoV-2 infection. Study-wide context: Alpha and beta chains were unpaired, from unsorted whole-blood bulk RNA.

Study outcomes and limitations: Comparison of clonotypes with VDJdb favored anti-spike CD8 responses while missing private and CD4 specificities.

V shed 6 bases, J shed 6 bases, and the junction held 4 bases outside the gene matches. The CDR3 length is 13 residues. As part of library construction, unique molecular identifiers were attached to individual cDNA molecules. From the 5' RACE reads, TCRdb called clonotypes with MiXCR, one entry per CDR3 protein. The sample consists of approximately 76,000 distinct CDR3 sequences, around 15% of them appearing once. This receptor was identified in an adult who was a healthcare worker with PCR-confirmed SARS-CoV-2 infection or an uninfected control (not recorded which). Material for sequencing was whole blood. The J gene is TRBJ2-3, the V gene TRBV12-3 or TRBV12-4; 9 nucleotides match TRBD1. CDR3 sequence: CASRRTGVDTQYF. The CDR3 nucleotides read TGTGCCAGCAGACGGACAGGGGTGGATACGCAGTATTTT.